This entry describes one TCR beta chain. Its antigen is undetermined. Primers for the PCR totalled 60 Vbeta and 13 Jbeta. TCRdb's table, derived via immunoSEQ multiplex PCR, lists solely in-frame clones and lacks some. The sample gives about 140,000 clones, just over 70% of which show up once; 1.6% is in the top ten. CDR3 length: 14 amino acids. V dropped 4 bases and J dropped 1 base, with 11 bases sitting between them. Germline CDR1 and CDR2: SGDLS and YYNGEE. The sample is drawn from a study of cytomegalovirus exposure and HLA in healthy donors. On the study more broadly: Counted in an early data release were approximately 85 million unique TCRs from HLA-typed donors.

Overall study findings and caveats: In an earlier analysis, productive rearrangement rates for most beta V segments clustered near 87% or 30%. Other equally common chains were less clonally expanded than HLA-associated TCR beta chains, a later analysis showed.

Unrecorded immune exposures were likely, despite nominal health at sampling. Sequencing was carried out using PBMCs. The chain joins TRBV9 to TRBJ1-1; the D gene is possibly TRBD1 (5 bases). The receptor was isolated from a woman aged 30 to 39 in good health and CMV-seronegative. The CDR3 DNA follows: TGTGCCAGCAGCCGCCGCAGGGCGAACACTGAAGCTTTCTTT. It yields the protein CASSRRRANTEAFF.